The entry below gives a single T cell receptor (beta chain) sequence along with its context. Its specific antigen is unknown. Qualities for individual bases were not recorded, and no much larger clone is one base off. TCRbeta CDR3 regions were amplified from genomic DNA using the immunoSEQ Assay, a bias-controlled multiplex PCR. Regarding the original processing steps: Within the assay, amplification of reference gene primers was used to estimate how many nucleated cells each sample contained. To quantify the absolute abundance of each unique TCRbeta CDR3 rearrangement, sequence reads were collapsed and filtered. For each sample, productive Simpson clonality was calculated as the square root of Simpson's diversity index over productive rearrangements. As stored in TCRdb, this immuneACCESS dataset retains in-frame rearrangements with V and J assigned. A fraction of the clones does not appear; measured against another copy, unresolved V genes explain less than half of the discrepancy, and the remainder lacks a known reason. V and J calls and clone size are given by that table; D and trimming were obtained from the DNA. Within this sample are around 20,000 clones, with roughly 87% of them counted one time only. The ten top clones hold about 8% of the sample.

From cysteine to phenylalanine, the CDR3 is 13 amino acids long. The kept DNA is CDR3 alone, 39 bases in frame from the first base. From a lookup of the germline V gene (reference sequence), CDR1 and CDR2 are LNHDA and SQIVND. Ends trimmed: V by 6 bases, J by 7 bases; bases unmatched to a gene: 4. The data belong to a study of blood T cell repertoires in COVID-19 (TCRdb year 2020). At the level of the whole study: Collaborator samples came from the United States, Italy and Spain and covered acute and convalescent phases of COVID-19. The prospective study material was composed of cDNA or gDNA derived from T cells, B-cell-depleted T cells, or PBMCs. The dataset comprised deeply sampled blood TCRbeta repertoires from subjects exposed to, actively infected with, or recovered from COVID-19. A freely available public database, intended as a resource for researchers studying the immune response to SARS-CoV-2, is where the repertoires were released. The samples were drawn from the first 160 participants of the ongoing ImmuneRACE study and from 1,254 subjects provided by 6 global collaborators. The sample metadata nearly always contained a de-identified subject ID, COVID-19 status, age in years and sex. HLA class I and class II types, where available, came from metadata supplied by the sample provider rather than from assay-based typing.

Each collaborating institution followed its own protocols to collect whole blood in K2EDTA tubes. For TCRbeta analysis, collaborators shipped samples in one of three forms: frozen whole blood, isolated PBMCs, or DNA extracted from either of those sample types. Findings and caveats that apply to the study as a whole: The amount of clinical and demographic metadata varied by source and participant and was provided uncurated.

Rearrangement joined TRBV19 to TRBJ1-5; TRBD1 fits 9 bases in the junction. The specimen sequenced was peripheral blood. The clonotype comes from a human donor in a cohort sampled during active COVID-19. The donor label of this sample is uncertain. The DNA sequence reads TGTGCCAGTAGGGGACAGGGTGAACAGCCCCAGCATTTT. Its protein reads: CASRGQGEQPQHF.